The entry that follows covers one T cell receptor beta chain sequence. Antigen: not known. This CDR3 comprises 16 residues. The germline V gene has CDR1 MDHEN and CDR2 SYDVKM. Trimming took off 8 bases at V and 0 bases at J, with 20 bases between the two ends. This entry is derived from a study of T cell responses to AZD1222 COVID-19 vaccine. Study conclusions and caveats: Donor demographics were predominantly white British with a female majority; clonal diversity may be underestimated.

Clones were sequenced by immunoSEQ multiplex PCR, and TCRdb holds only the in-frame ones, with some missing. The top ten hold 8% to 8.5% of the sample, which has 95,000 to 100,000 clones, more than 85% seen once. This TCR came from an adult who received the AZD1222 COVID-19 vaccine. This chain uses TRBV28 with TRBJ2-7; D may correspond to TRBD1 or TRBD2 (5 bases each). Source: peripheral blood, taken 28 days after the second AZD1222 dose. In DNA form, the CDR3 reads TGTGCCAGCTATAGCCCCGGGGCCACGGGCTCCTACGAGCAGTACTTC. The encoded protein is CASYSPGATGSYEQYF.